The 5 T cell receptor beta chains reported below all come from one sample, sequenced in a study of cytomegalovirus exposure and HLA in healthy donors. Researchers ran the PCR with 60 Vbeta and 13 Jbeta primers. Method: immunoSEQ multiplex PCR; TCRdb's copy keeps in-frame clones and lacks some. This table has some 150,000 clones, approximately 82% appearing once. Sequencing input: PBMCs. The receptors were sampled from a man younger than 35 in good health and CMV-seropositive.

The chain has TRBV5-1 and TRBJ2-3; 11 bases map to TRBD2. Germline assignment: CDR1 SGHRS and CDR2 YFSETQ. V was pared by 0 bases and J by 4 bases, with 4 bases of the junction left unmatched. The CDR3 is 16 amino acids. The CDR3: CASSLVGTSGSDTQYF. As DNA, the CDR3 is TGCGCCAGCAGCTTGGTGGGGACTAGCGGTTCAGATACGCAGTATTTT.

The CDR3 sequence: CASSTPSGREQETQYF. The CDR3 DNA reads TGCGCCAGCAGCACTCCTAGCGGGAGGGAACAAGAGACCCAGTACTTC. The chain recombines TRBV5-1 with TRBJ2-5, with 12 bases that match TRBD2. The CDR3 loop spans 16 amino acids. The V segment lost 4 bases and the J segment 2 bases; nucleotides outside the gene matches: 6. CDR1 and CDR2 (germline): SGHRS, YFSETQ.

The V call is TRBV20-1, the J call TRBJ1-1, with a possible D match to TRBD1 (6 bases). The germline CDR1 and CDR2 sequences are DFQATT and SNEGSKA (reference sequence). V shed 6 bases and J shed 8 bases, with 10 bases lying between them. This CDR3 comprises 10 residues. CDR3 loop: CSAADREAFF. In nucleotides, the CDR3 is TGCAGTGCGGCCGACAGGGAAGCTTTCTTT.

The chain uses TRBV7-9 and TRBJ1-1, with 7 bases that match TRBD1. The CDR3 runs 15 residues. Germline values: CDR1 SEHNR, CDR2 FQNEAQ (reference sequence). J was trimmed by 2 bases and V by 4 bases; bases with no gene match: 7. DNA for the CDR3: TGTGCCAGCAGCTACTCCGGGACAGCCAACACTGAAGCTTTCTTT. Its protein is CASSYSGTANTEAFF.

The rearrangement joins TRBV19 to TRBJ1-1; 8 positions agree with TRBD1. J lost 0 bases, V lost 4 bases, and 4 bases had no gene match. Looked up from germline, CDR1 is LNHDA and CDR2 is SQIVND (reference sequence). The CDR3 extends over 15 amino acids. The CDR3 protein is CASSRGQAMNTEAFF. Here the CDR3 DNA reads TGTGCCAGTAGTAGGGGACAGGCGATGAACACTGAAGCTTTCTTT.